A single sample is the source of the 5 T cell receptor beta chains below, sequenced in a study of naive and memory T cell subsets. These receptors have no known antigen. Study-level points and caveats: Especially in CD8 cells, naive repertoires contained a few larger clonotypes, possibly CD45RA-re-expressing memory cells.

Two oligonucleotides, mixed equimolar, formed the beta constant-region primer covering TRBC1 and TRBC2. Nested alpha and beta constant-region primers with the SP2 primer drove four PCR rounds on ligated cDNA. TCRdb analysed the UMI-ligation and nested PCR reads with MiXCR anew, one entry per CDR3 protein. This table holds some 82,000 distinct CDR3 sequences, 11% found once. The sequenced sample was naive CD4+ T cells from blood. The origin of the receptors is a human donor in good health.

This clonotype was recorded at least ten times. The J gene is TRBJ2-7, the V gene TRBV7-2; 13 positions agree with TRBD2. The CDR3 consists of 19 residues. The V gene's germline CDR1 is SGHTA and CDR2 FQGNSA. The junction had 17 bases not matched to a gene; V was cut back by 5 bases and J by 4 bases. The CDR3 bases are TGTGCCAGCAGCGTTAGTGGTACTAGCGGGAGGGCCGTTTCTTACGAGCAGTACTTC. Its translation is CASSVSGTSGRAVSYEQYF.

This clonotype came up many times. This sequence joins TRBV6-2 or TRBV6-3 and TRBJ1-5; D is ambiguous. The germline V and J ends were trimmed by 8 bases and 4 bases, with 12 bases remaining between them. The length of the CDR3 is 13 residues. CDR1 is MNHEY and CDR2 is SVGEGT in the germline V gene. The DNA of the CDR3 is TGTGCCAGCCAAGACGTGATAAATCAGCCCCAGCATTTT. The encoded protein is CASQDVINQPQHF.

This clonotype showed up many times. The rearrangement joins TRBV7-9 to TRBJ2-1, with 7 bases identical to TRBD1. This CDR3 has 17 residues. Germline V CDR1 and CDR2: SEHNR, FQNEAQ (reference sequence). J lost 7 bases, V lost 4 bases, and 16 bases had no gene match. The CDR3 nucleotides are TGTGCCAGCAGCTCAGACAGGGTCTCAATTAAGGGGAATGAGCAGTTCTTC. It yields the protein CASSSDRVSIKGNEQFF.

CDR3: CASSLRQGANAGNTIYF. The CDR3 nucleotides are TGTGCCAGCAGCTTGCGTCAGGGGGCGAACGCTGGAAACACCATATATTTT. This sequence joins TRBV7-9 and TRBJ1-3; 8 nucleotides line up with TRBD1. The CDR3 has 17 residues. After removal of 3 bases from V and 2 bases from J, the junction contained 9 bases not matched to a gene. From germline, CDR1 is SEHNR and CDR2 FQNEAQ (reference sequence).

This clonotype was seen more than once but under ten times. This chain joins TRBV19 and TRBJ2-1; D is uncertain. Deletions cut 1 base from V and 3 bases from J, with 1 base between. From germline, CDR1 is LNHDA and CDR2 SQIVND (reference sequence). The CDR3 covers 12 residues. The CDR3 DNA reads as TGTGCCAGTAGTATAGGCTACAATGAGCAGTTCTTC. Translation gives CASSIGYNEQFF.